Listed here are 32 T cell receptor beta chains from one sample, sequenced in a study of molecular identifiers for immune sequencing clone quantification. TCRdb re-called the PCR reads with MiXCR, one entry per CDR3 protein. The sample lists about half a million distinct CDR3 sequences; 20% to 25% were seen once. Sequenced sample: naive CD8+ T cells from blood, with Jurkat cell RNA spiked in. Subset of the sample: FACS-sorted CD8+CD4-CCR7+CD45RA+ naive T cells. The receptors derive from a human donor in good health. Some libraries in this study had Jurkat cell RNA spiked in.

As regards this clonotype: This clone may be a read error of a much larger clone one base away. The gene calls are TRBV4-1 and TRBJ2-2; D perhaps matches TRBD2 (5 bases). V lost 4 bases, J lost 4 bases, and 16 bases lay in between. The CDR3 totals 16 residues. Germline V gene sequence: CDR1 MGHRA, CDR2 YSYEKL. This chain's CDR3 is CASSLRGGNVTGELFF. DNA for the CDR3: TGCGCCAGCAGCCTCCGGGGTGGGAATGTCACCGGGGAGCTGTTTTTT.

This clonotype has more than one count but fewer than ten. This chain's CDR3 is CASSLVGQTGELFF. CDR3 DNA sequence: TGCGCCAGCAGCTTGGTGGGGCAGACCGGGGAGCTGTTTTTT. The chain combines TRBV5-1 with TRBJ2-2, with TRBD1 as a possible D gene (5 bases). The CDR3 is made up of 14 amino acids. CDR1 SGHRS and CDR2 YFSETQ come from the germline V gene. V was trimmed by 0 bases and J by 5 bases, leaving 8 bases between them.

This clonotype was seen a few times. The V gene is TRBV4-3, the J gene TRBJ1-3; D remains unclear. This CDR3 region has 15 residues. V dropped 0 bases and J dropped 4 bases, with 10 bases sitting between them. The germline V gene encodes CDR1 LGHNA and CDR2 YSLEER. The CDR3 coding sequence is TGCGCCAGCAGCCAAGATAGGGTAACGGGAAACACCATATATTTT. Translation gives CASSQDRVTGNTIYF.

The chain links TRBV11-3 to TRBJ2-3; no reliable D call. V lost 5 bases, J lost 9 bases, and 12 bases lay in between. The CDR3 has 12 amino acids. Germline assignment: CDR1 SGHNT and CDR2 YENEEA. The CDR3 DNA is TGTGCCAGCAGCCCAGGCAGTGGCACGCAGTATTTT. It codes for CASSPGSGTQYF.

The rearrangement joins TRBV19 to TRBJ2-3; the match to TRBD2 covers 8 bases. Germline CDR1 and CDR2: LNHDA and SQIVND (reference sequence). V was clipped by 6 bases and J by 2 bases; unmatched bases: 10. The CDR3 extends over 16 amino acids. The CDR3 loop is CASSGRGTSFTDTQYF. The CDR3 DNA sequence: TGTGCCAGTAGCGGAAGAGGGACTAGTTTCACAGATACGCAGTATTTT.

This clonotype occurred many times. The chain carries TRBV2 and TRBJ1-1; no definite D call. With 1 base removed from V and 0 bases from J, the gap between germline ends came to 9 bases. CDR1 and CDR2 (germline): SNHLY, FYNNEI. CDR3 length: 15 amino acids. For the CDR3, the DNA is TGTGCCAGCAGTGAAGAAACTTACATGAACACTGAAGCTTTCTTT. Translated, it gives CASSEETYMNTEAFF.

Of note for this clonotype: A junction end diverges from the germline sequence, so it may reflect a read error. The rearrangement uses TRBV4-1 and TRBJ2-6; D might be TRBD1 (5 bases). The CDR3 spans 16 residues. Germline CDR1 MGHRA, CDR2 YSYEKL. The CDR3 DNA sequence: TGCGCCAGCAGCAACGGACACCGCTCTGGGGCCAGCGTCCTGACTTTC. This codes for CASSNGHRSGASVLTF.

In its sample, this clonotype was seen many times. This chain's CDR3 is CASSLGTSGSSADTQYF. CDR3 DNA: TGTGCCAGCAGCTTAGGGACTAGCGGGAGTTCTGCAGATACGCAGTATTTT. V usage is TRBV7-3 and J usage is TRBJ2-3, with 14 bases that match TRBD2. After removal of 2 bases from V and 4 bases from J, the junction contained 5 bases not matched to a gene. This CDR3 is 17 amino acids long. Germline V gene data show CDR1 as SGHTA and CDR2 as FQGTGA.

This clonotype turned up a few times. The V call is TRBV4-3, the J call TRBJ1-2; no clear D. Germline V gene data show CDR1 as LGHNA and CDR2 as YSLEER. This CDR3 comprises 13 residues. V was clipped by 2 bases and J by 8 bases, with 12 bases between them. The CDR3 DNA sequence: TGCGCCAGCAGCCAACGATACAGAGGCGGCTACACCTTC. Its translation is CASSQRYRGGYTF.

In its sample, this clonotype was seen many times. The rearrangement joins TRBV7-2 to TRBJ2-3; 7 bases align to TRBD2. V was pared by 3 bases and J by 0 bases, with 9 bases of the junction left unmatched. CDR1 SGHTA and CDR2 FQGNSA come from the germline V gene. This CDR3 region has 17 residues. CDR3 nucleotides: TGTGCCAGCAGCTTTTTCCCCAGCGGGGCTAGCACAGATACGCAGTATTTT. Its protein product is CASSFFPSGASTDTQYF.

This clonotype was counted only a few times. The chain carries TRBV7-6 and TRBJ2-5, with a weak D call TRBD1 (6 bases). This CDR3 region has 16 residues. CDR1 is SGHVS and CDR2 is FNYEAQ in the germline V gene. V lost 2 bases to trimming and J lost 2 bases, with 15 bases between them. The CDR3 spells CASSLMGAVGQETQYF. CDR3 DNA sequence: TGTGCCAGCAGCTTAATGGGGGCTGTGGGGCAAGAGACCCAGTACTTC.

This clonotype was seen many times. The V gene is TRBV11-2, the J gene TRBJ2-1; no firm D call. CDR1 SGHAT and CDR2 FQNNGV come from the germline V gene. The CDR3 loop spans 15 amino acids. V was shortened by 5 bases and J by 0 bases, with 11 bases between the two germline ends. As DNA, the CDR3 is TGTGCCAGCAGCCTTTCTTGGAGCTCCTACAATGAGCAGTTCTTC. Amino acids: CASSLSWSSYNEQFF.

The rearrangement joins TRBV6-5 to TRBJ2-1; 11 bases align to TRBD2. V was clipped by 0 bases and J by 9 bases; unmatched bases: 4. Looked up from germline, CDR1 is MNHEY and CDR2 is SVGAGI. The CDR3 has 15 amino acids. The CDR3 DNA reads TGTGCCAGCAGTTACTCTAGCGGGAGGGTCGTTGAGCAGTTCTTC. The encoded protein is CASSYSSGRVVEQFF.

This clonotype was seen a handful of times. CDR3 residues: CASRGIEDEQYF. In DNA, the CDR3 is TGTGCCAGCAGAGGTATTGAGGACGAGCAGTACTTC. The rearrangement links TRBV27 to TRBJ2-7; D gene ambiguous. The CDR3 covers 12 residues. V lost 6 bases, J lost 5 bases, and 11 bases lay in between. Germline CDR1 is MNHEY and CDR2 is SMNVEV (reference sequence).

This clonotype has more than one count but fewer than ten. The rearrangement links TRBV19 to TRBJ2-7; TRBD2 matches 7 bases. V was pared by 2 bases and J by 3 bases, with 7 bases of the junction left unmatched. Germline loops: CDR1 LNHDA, CDR2 SQIVND (reference sequence). The length of the CDR3 is 15 residues. The CDR3 here is CASSILASGNYEQYF. The CDR3 region has the DNA TGTGCCAGTAGTATACTCGCTAGCGGCAACTACGAGCAGTACTTC.

The table lists this clonotype with many counts. V is TRBV6-5 and J is TRBJ1-5; D remains unclear. CDR1 and CDR2 (germline): MNHEY, SVGAGI. This CDR3 has 13 amino acids. Trimming took off 3 bases at V and 3 bases at J, with 6 bases between the two ends. The CDR3 nucleotides read TGTGCCAGCAGTTATGATCCCAATCAGCCCCAGCATTTT. Encoded protein: CASSYDPNQPQHF.

In its sample, this clonotype was seen many times. This chain links TRBV27 with TRBJ2-3; D is unresolved. Per germline, CDR1 MNHEY and CDR2 SMNVEV (reference sequence). Trimming removed 2 bases at V and 1 base at J, with 7 bases between. This CDR3 has 14 residues. This chain's CDR3 is CASSLALRTDTQYF. In DNA form, the CDR3 reads TGTGCCAGCAGTTTAGCATTACGCACAGATACGCAGTATTTT.

This clonotype was seen only once. The chain carries TRBV24-1 and TRBJ2-1; TRBD2 aligns across 10 bases. This CDR3 is built from 17 residues. V lost 3 bases to trimming and J lost 8 bases; unmatched junction nucleotides: 12. In germline, CDR1 is KGHDR, CDR2 SFDVKD. Written as DNA, the CDR3 is TGTGCCACCAGTGATCGAATAGCGGGGGGCTATCACGATGAGCAGTTCTTC. It specifies CATSDRIAGGYHDEQFF.

This clonotype was observed at least ten times. This chain joins TRBV27 and TRBJ1-5; D remains unclear. V shed 2 bases and J shed 2 bases, with 7 bases lying between them. CDR1 is MNHEY, CDR2 SMNVEV, per germline (reference sequence). CDR3 length: 14 residues. The CDR3 nucleotides are TGTGCCAGCAGTTTAGTTGTGGGCAATCAGCCCCAGCATTTT. This codes for CASSLVVGNQPQHF.

This clonotype was counted many times. V and J are TRBV28 and TRBJ2-3, with 8 bases lining up with TRBD1. J lost 2 bases, V lost 6 bases, and 7 bases had no gene match. This CDR3 is built from 15 residues. Germline V CDR1 and CDR2: MDHEN, SYDVKM. DNA of the CDR3: TGTGCCAGCAGCTTTGGACAGGGTGACACAGATACGCAGTATTTT. Translated, it gives CASSFGQGDTDTQYF.

V usage is TRBV27 and J usage is TRBJ2-3; D ambiguous. Trimming removed 1 base at V and 4 bases at J, with 9 bases between. The CDR3 length is 14 residues. CDR1 MNHEY and CDR2 SMNVEV come from the germline V gene (reference sequence). The DNA of the CDR3 is TGTGCCAGCAGTTTATTTGATAACGCAGATACGCAGTATTTT. Amino acids: CASSLFDNADTQYF.

A word on this clonotype: A single base separates this from a much larger clone, so it may be a read error. Since the CDR3 does not end with the conserved phenylalanine or tryptophan, this likely comes from a read error. The CDR3 is CASSLEEVYEQYL. CDR3 DNA sequence: TGTGCCAGCAGCTTAGAGGAGGTGTACGAGCAGTACCTC. The rearrangement links TRBV11-1 to TRBJ2-7; D is perhaps TRBD2 (5 bases). The CDR3 extends over 13 amino acids. Germline V gene data show CDR1 as SGHAT and CDR2 as FQDESV (reference sequence). V shed 1 base and J shed 4 bases, with 8 bases lying between them.

This clonotype has a handful of counts. CDR3 coding DNA: TGTGCCATCAGCGAGGGACGGACTATCTCCTACGAGCAGTACTTC. Protein: CAISEGRTISYEQYF. The chain joins TRBV10-3 to TRBJ2-7, with D perhaps TRBD2 (6 bases). From germline, CDR1 is ENHRY and CDR2 SYGVKD. Trimming took off 6 bases at V and 0 bases at J, with 15 bases between the two ends. The CDR3 loop spans 15 amino acids.

This clonotype was seen just once. V and J are TRBV30 and TRBJ2-1; D gene uncertain. CDR1 is GTSNPN, CDR2 SVGIG, per germline (reference sequence). This CDR3 spans 13 amino acids. Trimming took 2 bases from V and 8 from J, leaving 13 bases between them. The CDR3 nucleotides read TGTGCCTGGAGTAGTGGCGGAGTAGATGAGCAGTTCTTC. Its protein product is CAWSSGGVDEQFF.

This clonotype was seen only a few times. The chain employs TRBV7-3 and TRBJ2-1; 10 nucleotides agree with TRBD1. Germline assignment: CDR1 SGHTA and CDR2 FQGTGA. CDR3 length: 17 residues. V was pared by 5 bases and J by 0 bases, with 7 bases of the junction left unmatched. CDR3 DNA: TGTGCCAGCAGCCCCATACGGGACAGGGGCTCCTACAATGAGCAGTTCTTC. This encodes CASSPIRDRGSYNEQFF.

This clonotype was detected only a few times. The V gene is TRBV19, the J gene TRBJ2-7; D might be TRBD1 (5 bases). Germline values: CDR1 LNHDA, CDR2 SQIVND (reference sequence). The length of the CDR3 is 14 residues. V shed 10 bases and J shed 3 bases, with 19 bases lying between them. As DNA, the CDR3 is TGTGCCACCTCCATCCCAGGGTCCCACTACGAGCAGTACTTC. Residues: CATSIPGSHYEQYF. Combining the CDR3 with reference TRBV19 and TRBJ2-7 gives the whole variable domain DGGITQSPKYLFRKEGQNVTLSCEQNLNHDAMYWYRQDPGQGLRLIYYSQIVNDFQKGDIAEGYSVSREKKESFPLTVTSAQKNPTAFYLCATSIPGSHYEQYFGPGTRLTVT.

The chain has TRBV6-4 and TRBJ2-1, with 12 bases fitting TRBD1. CDR3 length: 16 amino acids. CDR1 and CDR2 (germline): MRHNA, SNTAGT. Unmatched junction bases numbered 7, after V lost 4 bases and J lost 6 bases. The CDR3: CASSATWDRGPNEQFF. The CDR3 region has the DNA TGTGCCAGCAGTGCCACCTGGGACAGGGGGCCCAATGAGCAGTTCTTC.

This clonotype was counted many times. The V and J genes are TRBV4-3 and TRBJ2-3; TRBD2 is a possible D gene (7 bases). Trimming pared 0 bases from V and 0 bases from J, leaving 13 bases between. This CDR3 spans 17 amino acids. The germline V gene has CDR1 LGHNA and CDR2 YSLEER. The CDR3 coding sequence is TGCGCCAGCAGCCAAGATCGGGCGGGGGCTAGCACAGATACGCAGTATTTT. Encoded protein: CASSQDRAGASTDTQYF.

This clonotype was counted only a few times. The chain employs TRBV7-9 and TRBJ1-2; TRBD1 aligns across 7 bases. V was clipped by 4 bases and J by 4 bases; unmatched bases: 12. In germline, CDR1 is SEHNR, CDR2 FQNEAQ (reference sequence). This CDR3 has 16 residues. Written as DNA, the CDR3 is TGTGCCAGCAGCTCCGGCCGGGACAGAGCCTTCTATGGCTACACCTTC. Amino acids: CASSSGRDRAFYGYTF.

For this clonotype: At one end, the junction sequence differs from germline, possibly due to a read error. The chain links TRBV5-1 to TRBJ2-3; D remains unclear. This CDR3 has 15 residues. CDR1 is SGHRS and CDR2 is YFSETQ in the germline V gene. The CDR3 sequence is CASKVSDIFTDTQHF. Here the CDR3 DNA reads TGCGCCAGCAAGGTCTCTGATATTTTCACAGATACGCAGCACTTT.

This clonotype was detected ten times or more. V usage is TRBV20-1 and J usage is TRBJ2-2, with TRBD2 matching over 7 bases. Germline CDR1 and CDR2: DFQATT and SNEGSKA (reference sequence). The CDR3 extends over 15 amino acids. The V segment lost 5 bases and the J segment 5 bases; nucleotides outside the gene matches: 11. CDR3 nucleotides: TGCAGTGCTCGAGTCCCCCTAGCGGTAACCGGGGAGCTGTTTTTT. Protein product: CSARVPLAVTGELFF.

The rearrangement uses TRBV29-1 and TRBJ1-4, with D possibly being TRBD1 (6 bases). Looked up from germline, CDR1 is SQVTM and CDR2 is ANQGSEA. Trimming cost V 1 base and J 5 bases, with 20 bases left between them. The CDR3 extends over 17 amino acids. Written as DNA, the CDR3 is TGCAGCGTTGAAGCTCCGGGCAGGGGCGGAGGAAATGAAAAACTGTTTTTT. This sequence encodes CSVEAPGRGGGNEKLFF.